Sequencing of this T cell receptor beta chain was carried out in a study of T cell responses to AZD1222 COVID-19 vaccine. Only one count was recorded for this clone. The repertoire was sequenced with immunoSEQ multiplex PCR; TCRdb's copy has only in-frame clones and lacks some. The repertoire holds 97,000 or so clones, with 80% to 85% as singletons. The CDR3 loop spans 17 amino acids. The germline gives CDR1 KGHDR, CDR2 SFDVKD. The V gene lost 6 bases and the J gene lost 8 bases, with 24 bases spanning the gap. The sequence was obtained from an adult in good health. Sequenced here: peripheral blood, sampled on day 0 of AZD1222 vaccination. The chain uses TRBV24-1 and TRBJ1-4; D is possibly TRBD1 (6 bases). CDR3 region: CATSFGGSGAEGEKLFF. The CDR3 nucleotides are TGTGCCACCAGTTTCGGCGGTTCGGGGGCAGAGGGAGAAAAACTGTTTTTT.